Detailed here is one T cell receptor beta chain. Its matching antigen is unknown. This record belongs to a study of blood T cells in healthy people across ages. Broader study findings: Naive CD4+ cells and diversity were both higher in long-lived donors than in aged donors. Possibly confounding the expanded clonotype changes was the fact that donor CMV status was unknown.

The CDR3 runs 15 residues. The ends were cut back, 1 base at V and 4 bases at J, with 12 bases in the middle. Germline-derived CDR1 and CDR2 are SGHVS and FQNEAQ. With a J-beta primer mix and a sample-barcoded 5' primer, a second PCR ran roughly 6 to 11 cycles. TCRdb itself ran the 5' RACE reads through MiXCR, one entry per CDR3 protein. The data show around 870,000 distinct CDR3 sequences, with more than 25% seen just once and approximately 15% held by the top ten. The chain carries TRBV7-8 and TRBJ2-3; D may correspond to TRBD1 or TRBD2 (5 bases each). The sample was blood. The sequence was collected from a woman over 75 in good health. The CDR3, as DNA: TGTGCCAGCAGCTTAGGGACGGGGCTCGCAGATACGCAGTATTTT. Translation: CASSLGTGLADTQYF.